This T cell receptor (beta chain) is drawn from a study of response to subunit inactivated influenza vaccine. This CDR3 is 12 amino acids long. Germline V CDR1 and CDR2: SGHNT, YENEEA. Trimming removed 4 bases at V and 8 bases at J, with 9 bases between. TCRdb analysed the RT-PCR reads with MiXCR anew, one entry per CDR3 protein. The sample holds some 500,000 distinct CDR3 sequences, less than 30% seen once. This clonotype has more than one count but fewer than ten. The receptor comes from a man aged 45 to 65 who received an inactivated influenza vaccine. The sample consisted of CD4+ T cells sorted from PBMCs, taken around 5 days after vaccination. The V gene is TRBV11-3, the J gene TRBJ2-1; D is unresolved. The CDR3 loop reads CASSSVSDEQFF. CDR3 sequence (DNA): TGTGCCAGCAGCTCAGTATCTGATGAGCAGTTCTTC.